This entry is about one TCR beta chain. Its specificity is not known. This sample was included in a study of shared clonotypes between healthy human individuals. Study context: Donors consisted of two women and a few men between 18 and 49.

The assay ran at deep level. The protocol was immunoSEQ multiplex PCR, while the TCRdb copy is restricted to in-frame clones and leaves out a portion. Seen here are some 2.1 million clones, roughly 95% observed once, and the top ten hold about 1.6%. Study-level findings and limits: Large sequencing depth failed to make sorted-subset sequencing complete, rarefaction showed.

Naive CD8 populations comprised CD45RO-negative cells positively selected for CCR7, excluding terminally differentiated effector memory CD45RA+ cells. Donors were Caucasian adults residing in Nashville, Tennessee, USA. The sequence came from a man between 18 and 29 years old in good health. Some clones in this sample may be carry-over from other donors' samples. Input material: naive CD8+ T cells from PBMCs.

CDR3 protein: CASSFLGAGYTDTQYF. In nucleotides, the CDR3 is TGTGCCAGCAGTTTTTTGGGAGCGGGATACACAGATACGCAGTATTTT. This rearrangement joins TRBV27 to TRBJ2-3; TRBD2 matches at 7 bases. This CDR3 comprises 16 residues. Germline V gene lookup returns CDR1 MNHEY and CDR2 SMNVEV (reference sequence). V gave up 3 bases and J gave up 2 bases; unmatched junction bases: 8.